A selection of T cell receptor beta chains follows, all from one sample in a study of CD8+CD57+ T cells in acquired aplastic anemia. A single record per CDR3 protein comes from TCRdb applying MiXCR to the reads. The sample records some 180,000 distinct CDR3 sequences, approximately 46% being singletons. Specimen: sorted CD4+, CD8+, or CD8+CD57+ T cells (not recorded which) from PBMCs. The receptors come from a human donor in good health. CDR3s leave out the opening cysteine and the closing phenylalanine or tryptophan. Where a row states a size, it is once, few, many or the class of an expanded clone; other rows omit it.

clone size,J gene,V gene,CDR3 protein
-,TRBJ1-4,TRBV5-1,ASSLGGSGSEKLF
-,TRBJ2-2,TRBV12-3/TRBV12-4,ASRPSGMNTGELF
many,TRBJ2-3,TRBV11-3,ASSSTWSAGQNGDTQY
-,TRBJ2-3,TRBV10-3,AIRGGTDTQY
-,TRBJ1-6,TRBV20-1,SAYLGQPSEPLH
many,TRBJ1-2,TRBV12-3/TRBV12-4,ASSPSAEGIRLGYT
-,TRBJ2-7,TRBV5-1,ASSSSGQGIYEQY
many,TRBJ1-5,TRBV6-1,ASRPSMTGYQPQH
-,TRBJ1-1,TRBV25-1,ASSVLHPGAEAF
many,TRBJ2-7,TRBV20-1,SASTSGSSYEQY
many,TRBJ1-2,TRBV2,ASSRQESYYGYT
many,TRBJ2-7,TRBV29-1,SVDPPSRPPSDEQY
-,-,TRBV11-2,ASRSPGLAAKLNEQF
few,TRBJ2-7,TRBV12-3/TRBV12-4,ASTLGLSSYEQY
-,TRBJ2-3,TRBV7-2,ASSLLAGVLDTQY
-,TRBJ2-1,TRBV29-1,SGTGADEQF
-,TRBJ2-4,TRBV29-1,SVEGVAKNIQY
-,TRBJ1-5,TRBV20-1,SALTGGGYQPQH
many,TRBJ2-1,TRBV7-8,ASSWGLAGEAKSF
-,TRBJ2-3,TRBV20-1,STRLQAVSTDTQY
-,TRBJ2-5,TRBV24-1,ATSDFGQGTVGETQY
many,TRBJ1-6,TRBV6-1,ASSVARHNSPLH
-,TRBJ2-5,TRBV20-1,SAEGGPGETQY
many,TRBJ1-6,TRBV20-1,SARGPNLYNSPLH
-,TRBJ2-6,TRBV15,ATSRAGGLSGANVLT
-,TRBJ2-2,TRBV19,ASSILPGQGAGELF
-,TRBJ2-7,TRBV12-3/TRBV12-4,ASSLESGYGQY
few,TRBJ2-3,TRBV3-1,ASSPPGTSTDTQY
many,TRBJ2-1,TRBV7-9,ASSLIPGGLGNNEQF
-,TRBJ2-7,TRBV10-1,ASSEGSQGDEQY
-,TRBJ1-3,TRBV29-1,SVAEREVGNTIY
-,TRBJ2-7,TRBV2,ASAKTSGSSYEQY
few,TRBJ2-1,TRBV18,ASSGRINEQF
many,TRBJ2-2,TRBV14,ASSQAQGHNTGELF
many,TRBJ1-5,TRBV6-6,ASSYGTGGGNQPQH
few,TRBJ2-7,TRBV7-9,ASSLVGAPYEQY
-,TRBJ2-7,TRBV7-3,ASSKEGGGYEQY
-,TRBJ1-6,TRBV4-3,ASSQAHSQGAKNSPLH
-,TRBJ2-7,TRBV6-1,ASKVQRTYEQY
many,TRBJ2-7,TRBV7-8,ASSSRGGGGPVYEQY
many,TRBJ1-2,TRBV10-3,ATSTGVGRNLGYT
many,TRBJ2-1,TRBV20-1,SASGPSYNEQF
many,TRBJ2-5,TRBV6-1,ASPKSGRASETQY